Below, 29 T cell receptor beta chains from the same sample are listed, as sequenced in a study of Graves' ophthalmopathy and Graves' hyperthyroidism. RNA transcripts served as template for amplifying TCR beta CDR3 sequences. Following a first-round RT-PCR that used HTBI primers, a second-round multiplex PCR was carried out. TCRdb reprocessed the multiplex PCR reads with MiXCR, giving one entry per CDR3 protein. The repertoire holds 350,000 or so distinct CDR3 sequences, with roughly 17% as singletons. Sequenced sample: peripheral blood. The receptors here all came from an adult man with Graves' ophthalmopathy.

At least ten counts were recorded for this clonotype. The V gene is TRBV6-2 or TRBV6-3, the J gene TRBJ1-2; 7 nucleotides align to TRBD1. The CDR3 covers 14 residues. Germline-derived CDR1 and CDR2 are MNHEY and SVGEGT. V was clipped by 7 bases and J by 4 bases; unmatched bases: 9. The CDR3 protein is CASKNRQGVYGYTF. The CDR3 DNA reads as TGTGCCAGCAAAAATCGACAGGGTGTCTATGGCTACACCTTC.

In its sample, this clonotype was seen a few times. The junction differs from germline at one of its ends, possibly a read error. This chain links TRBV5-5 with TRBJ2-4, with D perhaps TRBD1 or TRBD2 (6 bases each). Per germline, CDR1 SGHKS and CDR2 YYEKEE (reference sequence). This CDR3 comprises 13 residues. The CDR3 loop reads CASSLDGGPIQNF. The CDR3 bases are TGTGCCAGCAGCTTGGACGGGGGCCCCATTCAGAACTTC.

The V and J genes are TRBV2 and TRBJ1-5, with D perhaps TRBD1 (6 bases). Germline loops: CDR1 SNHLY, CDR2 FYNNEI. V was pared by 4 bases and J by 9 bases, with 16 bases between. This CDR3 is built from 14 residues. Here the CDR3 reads CASSGGGQGRPQHF. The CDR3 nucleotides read TGTGCCAGCAGTGGGGGGGGGCAGGGACGGCCCCAGCATTTT.

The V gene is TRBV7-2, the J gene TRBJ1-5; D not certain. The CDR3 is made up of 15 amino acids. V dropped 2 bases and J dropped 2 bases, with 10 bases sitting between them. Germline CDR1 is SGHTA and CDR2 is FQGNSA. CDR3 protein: CASSLSFIGNQPQHF. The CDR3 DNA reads TGTGCCAGCAGCTTAAGTTTTATTGGCAATCAGCCCCAGCATTTT. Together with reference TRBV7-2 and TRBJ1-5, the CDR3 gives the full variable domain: GAGVSQSPSNKVTEKGKDVELRCDPISGHTALYWYRQSLGQGLEFLIYFQGNSAPDKSGLPSDRFSAERTGGSVSTLTIQRTQQEDSAVYLCASSLSFIGNQPQHFGDGTRLSIL.

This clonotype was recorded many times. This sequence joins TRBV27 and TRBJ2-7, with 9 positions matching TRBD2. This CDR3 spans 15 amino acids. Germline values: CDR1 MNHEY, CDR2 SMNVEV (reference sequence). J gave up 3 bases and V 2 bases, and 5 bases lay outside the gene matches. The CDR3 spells CASSLRISGSYEQYF. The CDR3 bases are TGTGCCAGCAGTTTACGGATTAGCGGGAGCTACGAGCAGTACTTC.

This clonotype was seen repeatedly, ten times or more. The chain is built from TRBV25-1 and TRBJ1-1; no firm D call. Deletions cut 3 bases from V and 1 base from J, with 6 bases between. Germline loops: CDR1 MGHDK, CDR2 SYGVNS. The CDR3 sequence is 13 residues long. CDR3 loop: CASSEAANTEAFF. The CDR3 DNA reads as TGTGCCAGCAGTGAGGCCGCGAACACTGAAGCTTTCTTT.

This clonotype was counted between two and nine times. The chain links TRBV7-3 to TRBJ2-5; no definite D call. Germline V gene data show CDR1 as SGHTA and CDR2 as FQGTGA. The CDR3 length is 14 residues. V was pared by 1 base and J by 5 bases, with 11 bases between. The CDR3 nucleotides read TGTGCCAGCAGCTTAAACGGGCCTGGGGAGACCCAGTACTTC. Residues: CASSLNGPGETQYF.

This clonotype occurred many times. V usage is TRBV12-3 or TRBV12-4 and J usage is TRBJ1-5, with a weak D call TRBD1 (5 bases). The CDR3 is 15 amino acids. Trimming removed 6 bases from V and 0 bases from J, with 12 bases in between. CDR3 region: CASRQQDHSNQPQHF. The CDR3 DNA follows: TGTGCCAGCAGGCAACAGGACCATAGCAATCAGCCCCAGCATTTT.

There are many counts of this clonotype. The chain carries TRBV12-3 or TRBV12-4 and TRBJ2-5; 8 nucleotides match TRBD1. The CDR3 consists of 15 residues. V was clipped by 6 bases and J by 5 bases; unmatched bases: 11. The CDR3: CASSYGTGGGETQYF. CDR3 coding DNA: TGTGCCAGCAGCTACGGGACAGGAGGTGGGGAGACCCAGTACTTC.

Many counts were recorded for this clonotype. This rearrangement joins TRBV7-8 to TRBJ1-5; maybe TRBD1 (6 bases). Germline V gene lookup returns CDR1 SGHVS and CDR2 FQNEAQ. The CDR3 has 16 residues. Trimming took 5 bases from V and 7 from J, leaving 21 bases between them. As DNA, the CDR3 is TGTGCCAGCAGCCTGGGGCAGGGGAGTCTCGACCAGCCCCAGCATTTT. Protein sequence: CASSLGQGSLDQPQHF.

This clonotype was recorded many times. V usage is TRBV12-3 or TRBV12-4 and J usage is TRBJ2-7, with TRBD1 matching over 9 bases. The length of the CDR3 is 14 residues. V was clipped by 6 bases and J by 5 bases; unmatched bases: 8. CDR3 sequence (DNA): TGTGCCAGCAGAGCCAACAGGGGGCTCGACGAGCAGTACTTC. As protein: CASRANRGLDEQYF.

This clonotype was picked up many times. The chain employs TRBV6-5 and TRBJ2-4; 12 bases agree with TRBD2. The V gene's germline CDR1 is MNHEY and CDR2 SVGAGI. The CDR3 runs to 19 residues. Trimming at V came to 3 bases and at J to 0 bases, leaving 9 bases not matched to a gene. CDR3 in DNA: TGTGCCAGCAGTTATGGTCTAGCGGGAGGGTCCTTAGCCAAAAACATTCAGTACTTC. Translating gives CASSYGLAGGSLAKNIQYF.

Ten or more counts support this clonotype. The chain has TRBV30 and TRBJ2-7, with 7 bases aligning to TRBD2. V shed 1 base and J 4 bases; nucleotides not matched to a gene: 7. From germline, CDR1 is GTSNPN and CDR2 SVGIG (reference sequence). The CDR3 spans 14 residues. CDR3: CAWSDGGSIYEQYF. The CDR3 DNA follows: TGTGCCTGGAGTGACGGCGGGAGTATTTACGAGCAGTACTTC. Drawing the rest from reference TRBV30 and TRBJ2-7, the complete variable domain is SQTIHQWPATLVQPVGSPLSLECTVEGTSNPNLYWYRQAAGRGLQLLFYSVGIGQISSEVPQNLSASRPQDRQFILSSKKLLLSDSGFYLCAWSDGGSIYEQYFGPGTRLTVT.

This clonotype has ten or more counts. As DNA, the CDR3 is TGCGCCAGCAGAACGACCGTAGCGGGAGGTTCCTACGAGCAGTACTTC. Its translation: CASRTTVAGGSYEQYF. The chain recombines TRBV5-1 with TRBJ2-7, with 10 bases aligning to TRBD2. CDR3 size: 16 residues. V was clipped by 5 bases and J by 1 base; unmatched bases: 9. Germline CDR1 and CDR2: SGHRS and YFSETQ. The variable domain in full, completed from reference TRBV5-1 and TRBJ2-7, reads KAGVTQTPRYLIKTRGQQVTLSCSPISGHRSVSWYQQTPGQGLQFLFEYFSETQRNKGNFPGRFSGRQFSNSRSEMNVSTLELGDSALYLCASRTTVAGGSYEQYFGPGTRLTVT.

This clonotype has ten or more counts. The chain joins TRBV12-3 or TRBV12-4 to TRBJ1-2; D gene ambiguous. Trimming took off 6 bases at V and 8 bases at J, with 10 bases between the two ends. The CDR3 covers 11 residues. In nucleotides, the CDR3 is TGTGCCAGCAGCTCTGTAAGGGGCTACACCTTC. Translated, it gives CASSSVRGYTF.

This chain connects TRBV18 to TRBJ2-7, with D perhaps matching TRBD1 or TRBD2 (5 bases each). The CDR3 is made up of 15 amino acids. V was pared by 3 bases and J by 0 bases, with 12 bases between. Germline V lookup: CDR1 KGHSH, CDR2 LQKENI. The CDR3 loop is CASSPPGTNSYEQYF. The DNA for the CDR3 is TGTGCCAGCTCACCTCCCGGGACGAACTCCTACGAGCAGTACTTC.

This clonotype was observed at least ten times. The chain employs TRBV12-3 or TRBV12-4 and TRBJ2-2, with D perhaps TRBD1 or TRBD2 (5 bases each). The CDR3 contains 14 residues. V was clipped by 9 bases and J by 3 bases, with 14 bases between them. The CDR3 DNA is TGTGCCAGTTGGGGGTTAGCGTACACCGGGGAGCTGTTTTTT. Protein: CASWGLAYTGELFF.

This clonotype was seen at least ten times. CDR3 region: CSAARLASYEQYF. DNA for the CDR3: TGCAGTGCTGCCCGACTAGCGAGCTACGAGCAGTACTTC. The J gene is TRBJ2-7, the V gene TRBV20-1; 8 positions agree with TRBD2. The ends lost 5 bases at V and 3 bases at J; junction bases unmatched: 6. Germline CDR1 DFQATT, CDR2 SNEGSKA (reference sequence). The CDR3 has 13 amino acids.

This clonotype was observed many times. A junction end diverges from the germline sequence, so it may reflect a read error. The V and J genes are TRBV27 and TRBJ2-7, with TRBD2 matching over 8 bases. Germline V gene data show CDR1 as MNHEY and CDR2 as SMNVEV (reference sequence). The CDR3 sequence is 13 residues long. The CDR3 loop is CASTGTSSSEQYF. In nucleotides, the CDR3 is TGTGCCAGCACCGGGACTAGTTCCTCCGAGCAGTACTTC.

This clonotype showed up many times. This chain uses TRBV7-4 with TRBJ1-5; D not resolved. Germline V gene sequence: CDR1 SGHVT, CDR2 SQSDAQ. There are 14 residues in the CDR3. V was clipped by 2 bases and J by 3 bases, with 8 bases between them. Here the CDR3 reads CASSLRVSNQPQHF. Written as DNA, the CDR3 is TGTGCCAGCAGCTTACGGGTTTCCAATCAGCCCCAGCATTTT.

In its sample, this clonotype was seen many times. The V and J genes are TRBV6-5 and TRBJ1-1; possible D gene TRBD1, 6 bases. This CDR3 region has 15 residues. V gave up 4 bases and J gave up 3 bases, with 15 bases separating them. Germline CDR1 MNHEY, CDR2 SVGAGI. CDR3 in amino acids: CASSSRGGVDTEAFF. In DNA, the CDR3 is TGTGCCAGCAGTTCCAGAGGGGGAGTGGACACTGAAGCTTTCTTT.

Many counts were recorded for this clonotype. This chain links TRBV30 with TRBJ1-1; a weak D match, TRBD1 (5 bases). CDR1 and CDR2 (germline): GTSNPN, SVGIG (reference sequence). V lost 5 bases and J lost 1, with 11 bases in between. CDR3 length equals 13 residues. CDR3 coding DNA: TGTGCCTGGGCGCCGGGGCGGAACACTGAAGCTTTCTTT. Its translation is CAWAPGRNTEAFF.

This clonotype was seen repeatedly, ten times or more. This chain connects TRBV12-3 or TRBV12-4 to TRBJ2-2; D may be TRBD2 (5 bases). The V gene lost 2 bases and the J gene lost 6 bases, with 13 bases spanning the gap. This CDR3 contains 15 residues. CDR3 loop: CASSLTGSTPGELFF. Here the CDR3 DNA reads TGTGCCAGCAGTTTAACGGGGTCCACACCCGGGGAGCTGTTTTTT.

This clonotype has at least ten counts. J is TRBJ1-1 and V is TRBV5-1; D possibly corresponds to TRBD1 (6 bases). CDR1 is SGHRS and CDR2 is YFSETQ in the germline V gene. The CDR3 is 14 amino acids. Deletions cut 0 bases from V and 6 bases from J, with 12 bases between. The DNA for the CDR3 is TGCGCCAGCAGCTTGGTGTCAGGGGTTGCTGAAGCTTTCTTT. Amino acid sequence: CASSLVSGVAEAFF.

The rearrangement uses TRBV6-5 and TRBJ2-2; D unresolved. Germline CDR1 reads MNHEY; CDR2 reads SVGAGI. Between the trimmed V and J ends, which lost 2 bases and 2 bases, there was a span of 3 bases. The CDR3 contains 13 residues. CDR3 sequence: CASSYQNTGELFF. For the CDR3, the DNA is TGTGCCAGCAGTTACCAAAACACCGGGGAGCTGTTTTTT.

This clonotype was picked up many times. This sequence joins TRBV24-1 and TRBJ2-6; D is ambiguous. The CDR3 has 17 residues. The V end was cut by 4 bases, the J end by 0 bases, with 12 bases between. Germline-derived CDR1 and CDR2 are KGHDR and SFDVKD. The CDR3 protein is CATSDSGRFSGANVLTF. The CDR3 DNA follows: TGTGCCACCAGTGACTCGGGCCGCTTCTCTGGGGCCAACGTCCTGACTTTC.

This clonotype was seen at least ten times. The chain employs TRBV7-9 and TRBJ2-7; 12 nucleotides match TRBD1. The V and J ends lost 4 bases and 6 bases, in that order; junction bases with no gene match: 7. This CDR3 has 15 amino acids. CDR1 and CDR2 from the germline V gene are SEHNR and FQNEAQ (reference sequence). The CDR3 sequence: CASSSAGTGGLEQYF. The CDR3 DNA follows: TGTGCCAGCAGCTCGGCCGGGACAGGGGGCCTCGAGCAGTACTTC.

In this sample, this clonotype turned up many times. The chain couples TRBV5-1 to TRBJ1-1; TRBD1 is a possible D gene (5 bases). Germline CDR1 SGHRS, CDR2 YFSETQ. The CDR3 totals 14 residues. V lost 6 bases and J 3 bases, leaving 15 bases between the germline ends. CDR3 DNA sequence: TGCGCCAGCAACGGGGGGAGGTGGGACACTGAAGCTTTCTTT. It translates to CASNGGRWDTEAFF.

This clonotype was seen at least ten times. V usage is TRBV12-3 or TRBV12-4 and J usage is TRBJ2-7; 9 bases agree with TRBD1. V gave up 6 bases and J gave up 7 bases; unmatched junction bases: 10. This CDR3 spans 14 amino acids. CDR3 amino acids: CASSLGTGSGEQYF. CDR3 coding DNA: TGTGCCAGCAGCCTTGGGACAGGGTCGGGGGAGCAGTACTTC.